This T cell receptor beta chain appears in the sequencing data of a study of CD8+ T cells in alopecia areata. Once RNA had been extracted, it was reverse transcribed into cDNA to act as the sequencing template. Assay: immunoSEQ multiplex PCR; the TCRdb copy retains only in-frame clones and omits some. This repertoire shows 200,000 to 250,000 clones, around two fifths found once; its top ten account for approximately 2.4%. Specified treatment: oral pan-JAK inhibitor, 5-10 mg twice daily. Lesional scalp punch biopsies and peripheral blood were collected from alopecia areata patients. With regard to this clone: The antigen remains undetermined.

CDR3 size: 13 residues. Germline CDR1 reads MDHEN; CDR2 reads SYDVKM. V lost 2 bases and J 6 bases, leaving 9 bases between the germline ends. Study-level results: Scalp clonality and expanded CD8+ clones among the top 100 were significantly decreased by tofacitinib.

The V and J genes are TRBV28 and TRBJ2-3, with D uncertain. The sequence came from a human donor with alopecia areata. Material: CD4+ T cells sorted from blood, obtained between weeks 36 and 40, from a patient treated with tofacitinib. CDR3 amino acids: CASSLVAPDTQYF. CDR3 sequence (DNA): TGTGCCAGCAGTTTAGTAGCCCCGGATACGCAGTATTTT.